This TCR beta chain stems from a study of response to subunit inactivated influenza vaccine. Germline V gene sequence: CDR1 MGHRA, CDR2 YSYEKL. Trimming took 6 bases from V and 6 from J; bases not matched to a gene: 8. The CDR3 runs to 15 residues. Via MiXCR, TCRdb re-called the RT-PCR reads, giving one row per CDR3 protein. The repertoire has under 200,000 distinct CDR3 sequences, about a tenth of them found once; the top ten carry 9.5% to 15%. This clonotype was detected a few times. This material consisted of non-naive T cells sorted from PBMCs, taken about 6 weeks after vaccination. This clonotype was sampled from a man over 45 who received an inactivated influenza vaccine. This rearrangement joins TRBV4-1 to TRBJ2-1; 10 bases are a match to TRBD2. The CDR3 loop is CASSRGLAEPNEQFF. In DNA form, the CDR3 reads TGCGCCAGCAGTCGAGGACTAGCGGAACCCAATGAGCAGTTCTTC.